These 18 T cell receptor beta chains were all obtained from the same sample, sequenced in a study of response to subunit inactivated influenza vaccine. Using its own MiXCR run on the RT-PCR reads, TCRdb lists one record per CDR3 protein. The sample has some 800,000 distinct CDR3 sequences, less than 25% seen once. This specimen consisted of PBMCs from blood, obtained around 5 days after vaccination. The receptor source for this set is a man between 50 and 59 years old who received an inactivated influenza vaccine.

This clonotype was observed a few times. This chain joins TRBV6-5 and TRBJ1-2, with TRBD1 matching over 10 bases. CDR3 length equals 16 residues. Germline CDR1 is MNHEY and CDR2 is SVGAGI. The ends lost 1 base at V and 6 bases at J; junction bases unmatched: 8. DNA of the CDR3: TGTGCCAGCAGTTACTTTGATCGGGGGACAGGGGATGGCTACACCTTC. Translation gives CASSYFDRGTGDGYTF.

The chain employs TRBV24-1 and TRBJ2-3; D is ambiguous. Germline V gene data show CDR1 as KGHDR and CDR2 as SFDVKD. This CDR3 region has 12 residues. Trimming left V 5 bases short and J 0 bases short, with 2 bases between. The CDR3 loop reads CATSVSTDTQYF. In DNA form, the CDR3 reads TGTGCCACCAGTGTCAGCACAGATACGCAGTATTTT.

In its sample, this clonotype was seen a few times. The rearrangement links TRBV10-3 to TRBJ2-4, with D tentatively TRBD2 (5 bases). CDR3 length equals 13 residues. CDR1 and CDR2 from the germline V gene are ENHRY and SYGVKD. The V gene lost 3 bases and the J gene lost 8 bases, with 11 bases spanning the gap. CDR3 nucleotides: TGTGCCATCAGTGAAGGGAGTTCGTACATTCAGTACTTC. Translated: CAISEGSSYIQYF.

The CDR3, as DNA: TGTGCCAGCAGCCCTTCCAGCAGGCCCTACGAGCAGTACTTC. Translated, it gives CASSPSSRPYEQYF. The gene calls are TRBV7-9 and TRBJ2-7; D remains ambiguous. Germline assignment: CDR1 SEHNR and CDR2 FQNEAQ (reference sequence). The CDR3 covers 14 residues. The V gene lost 5 bases and the J gene lost 2 bases, with 13 bases spanning the gap.

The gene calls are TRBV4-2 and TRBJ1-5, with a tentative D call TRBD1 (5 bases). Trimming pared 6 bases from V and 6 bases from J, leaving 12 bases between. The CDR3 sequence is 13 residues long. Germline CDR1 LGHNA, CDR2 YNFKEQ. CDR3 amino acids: CASRKGNGQPQHF. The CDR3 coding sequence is TGTGCCAGCAGGAAGGGGAACGGTCAGCCCCAGCATTTT.

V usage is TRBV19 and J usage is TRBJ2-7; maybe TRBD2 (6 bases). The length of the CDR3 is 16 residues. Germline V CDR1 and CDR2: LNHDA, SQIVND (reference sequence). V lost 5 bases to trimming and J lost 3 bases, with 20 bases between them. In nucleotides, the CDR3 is TGTGCCAGTAGTGCCCCGGTGCGGGACGGTAACTACGAGCAGTACTTC. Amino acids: CASSAPVRDGNYEQYF.

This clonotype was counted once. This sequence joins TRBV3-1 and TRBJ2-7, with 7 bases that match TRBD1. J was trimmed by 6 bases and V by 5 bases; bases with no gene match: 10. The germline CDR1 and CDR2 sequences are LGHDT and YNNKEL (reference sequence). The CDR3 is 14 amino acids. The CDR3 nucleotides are TGTGCCAGCAGCGCCATAGGACAGGACGCCGAGCAGTACTTC. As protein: CASSAIGQDAEQYF.

CDR3 protein: CAISTGTRRTEAFF. The CDR3 DNA is TGTGCCATCAGTACCGGGACTCGTCGCACTGAAGCTTTCTTT. The chain recombines TRBV10-3 with TRBJ1-1; TRBD1 might be the D (5 bases). The V gene lost 5 bases and the J gene lost 4 bases, with 14 bases spanning the gap. Germline V gene data show CDR1 as ENHRY and CDR2 as SYGVKD. The length of the CDR3 is 14 residues.

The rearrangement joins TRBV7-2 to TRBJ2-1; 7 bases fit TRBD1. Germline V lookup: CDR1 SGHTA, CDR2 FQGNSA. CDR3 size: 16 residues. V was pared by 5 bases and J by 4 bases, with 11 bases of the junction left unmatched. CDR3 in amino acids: CASSKARQGAYNEQFF. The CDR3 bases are TGTGCCAGCAGCAAAGCCCGACAGGGAGCATACAATGAGCAGTTCTTC.

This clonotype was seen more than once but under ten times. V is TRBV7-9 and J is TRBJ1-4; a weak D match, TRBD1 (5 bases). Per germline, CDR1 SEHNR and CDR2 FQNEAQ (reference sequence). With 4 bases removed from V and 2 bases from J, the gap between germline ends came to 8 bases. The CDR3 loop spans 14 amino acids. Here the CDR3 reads CASSSRATNEKLFF. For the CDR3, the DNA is TGTGCCAGCAGCTCCAGGGCTACTAATGAAAAACTGTTTTTT. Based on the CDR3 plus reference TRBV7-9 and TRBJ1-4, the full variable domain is DTGVSQNPRHKITKRGQNVTFRCDPISEHNRLYWYRQTLGQGPEFLTYFQNEAQLEKSRLLSDRFSAERPKGSFSTLEIQRTEQGDSAMYLCASSSRATNEKLFFGSGTQLSVL.

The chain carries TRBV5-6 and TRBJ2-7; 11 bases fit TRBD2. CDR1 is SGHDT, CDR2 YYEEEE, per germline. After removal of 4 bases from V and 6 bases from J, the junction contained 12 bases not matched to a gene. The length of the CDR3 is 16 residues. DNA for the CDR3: TGTGCCAGCAGCACGAACCAACTAGCGGGAGTCTTCGAGCAGTACTTC. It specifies CASSTNQLAGVFEQYF. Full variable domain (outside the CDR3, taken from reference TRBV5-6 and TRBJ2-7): DAGVTQSPTHLIKTRGQQVTLRCSPKSGHDTVSWYQQALGQGPQFIFQYYEEEERQRGNFPDRFSGHQFPNYSSELNVNALLLGDSALYLCASSTNQLAGVFEQYFGPGTRLTVT.

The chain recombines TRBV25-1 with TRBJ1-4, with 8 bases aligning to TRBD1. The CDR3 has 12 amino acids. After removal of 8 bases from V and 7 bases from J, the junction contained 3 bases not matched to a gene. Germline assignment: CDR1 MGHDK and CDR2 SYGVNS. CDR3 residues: CASQGAGEKLFF. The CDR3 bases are TGTGCCAGCCAGGGGGCAGGTGAAAAACTGTTTTTT.

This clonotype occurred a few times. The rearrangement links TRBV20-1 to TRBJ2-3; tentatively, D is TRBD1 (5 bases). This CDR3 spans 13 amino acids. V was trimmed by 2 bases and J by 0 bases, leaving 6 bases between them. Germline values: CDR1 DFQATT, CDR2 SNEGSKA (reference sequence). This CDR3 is CSARQGSTDTQYF. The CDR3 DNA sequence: TGCAGTGCTAGACAGGGTAGCACAGATACGCAGTATTTT.

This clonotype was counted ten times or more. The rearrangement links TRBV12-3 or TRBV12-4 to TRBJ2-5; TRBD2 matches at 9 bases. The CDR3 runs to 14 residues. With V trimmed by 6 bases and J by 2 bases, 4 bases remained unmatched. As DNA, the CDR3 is TGTGCCAGCAGAAAGACTAGCGGTCAAGAGACCCAGTACTTC. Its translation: CASRKTSGQETQYF.

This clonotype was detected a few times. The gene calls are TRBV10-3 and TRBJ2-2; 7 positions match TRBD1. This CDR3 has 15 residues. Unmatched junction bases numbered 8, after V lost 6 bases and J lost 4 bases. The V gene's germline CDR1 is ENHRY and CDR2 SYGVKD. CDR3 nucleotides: TGTGCCATCAGACAGGGGAACGAAGGCACCGGGGAGCTGTTTTTT. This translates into CAIRQGNEGTGELFF.

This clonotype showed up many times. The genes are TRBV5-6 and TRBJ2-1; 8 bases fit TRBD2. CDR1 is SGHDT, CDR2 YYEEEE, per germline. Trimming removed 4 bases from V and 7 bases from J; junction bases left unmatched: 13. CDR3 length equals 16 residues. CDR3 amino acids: CASSPVGSGAFNEQFF. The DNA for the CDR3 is TGTGCCAGCAGCCCGGTTGGTAGCGGGGCGTTTAATGAGCAGTTCTTC.

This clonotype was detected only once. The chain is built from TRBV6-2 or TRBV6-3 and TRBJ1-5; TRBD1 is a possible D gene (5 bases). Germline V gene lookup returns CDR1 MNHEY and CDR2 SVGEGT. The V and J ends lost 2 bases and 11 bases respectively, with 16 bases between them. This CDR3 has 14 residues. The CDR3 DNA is TGTGCCAGCAGTTACACGGGGGACCCTTTGGCCCAGCATTTT. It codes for CASSYTGDPLAQHF.

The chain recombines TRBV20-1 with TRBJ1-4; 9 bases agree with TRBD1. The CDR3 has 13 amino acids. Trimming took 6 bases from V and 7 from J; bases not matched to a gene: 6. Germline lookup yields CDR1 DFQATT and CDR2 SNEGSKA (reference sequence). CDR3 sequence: CSAMTGGSEKLFF. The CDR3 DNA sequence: TGCAGTGCCATGACAGGGGGGTCTGAAAAACTGTTTTTT.